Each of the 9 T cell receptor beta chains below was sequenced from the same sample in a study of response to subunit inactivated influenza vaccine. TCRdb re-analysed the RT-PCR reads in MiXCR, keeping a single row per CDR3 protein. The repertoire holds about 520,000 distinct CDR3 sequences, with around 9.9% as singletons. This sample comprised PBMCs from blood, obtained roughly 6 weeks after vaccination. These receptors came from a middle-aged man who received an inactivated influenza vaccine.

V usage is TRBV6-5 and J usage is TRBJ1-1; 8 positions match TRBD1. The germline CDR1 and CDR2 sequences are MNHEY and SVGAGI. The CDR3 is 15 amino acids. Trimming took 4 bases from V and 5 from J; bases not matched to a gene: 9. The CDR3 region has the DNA TGTGCCAGCAGTTTAGCAGGGGGCGGTTCTACTGAAGCTTTCTTT. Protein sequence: CASSLAGGGSTEAFF.

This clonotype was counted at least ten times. CDR3 sequence: CASRNRAVNEQFF. DNA for the CDR3: TGTGCCAGCAGAAACAGGGCGGTCAATGAGCAGTTCTTC. The rearrangement links TRBV12-3 or TRBV12-4 to TRBJ2-1, with D possibly being TRBD1 (6 bases). With 6 bases removed from V and 6 bases from J, the gap between germline ends came to 12 bases. This CDR3 has 13 amino acids.

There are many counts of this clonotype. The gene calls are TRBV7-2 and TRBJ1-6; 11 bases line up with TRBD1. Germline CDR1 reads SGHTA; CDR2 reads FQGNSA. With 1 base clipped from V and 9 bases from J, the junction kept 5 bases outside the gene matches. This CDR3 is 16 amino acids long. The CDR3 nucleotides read TGTGCCAGCAGCTTAGGTGGGACAGGGGGTAGTTCACCCCTCCACTTT. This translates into CASSLGGTGGSSPLHF.

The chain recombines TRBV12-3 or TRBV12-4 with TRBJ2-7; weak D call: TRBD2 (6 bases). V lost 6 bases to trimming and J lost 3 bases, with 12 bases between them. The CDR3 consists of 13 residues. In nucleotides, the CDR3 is TGTGCCAGCAGGCGGGCGCGGGGCTACGAGCAGTACTTC. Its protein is CASRRARGYEQYF.

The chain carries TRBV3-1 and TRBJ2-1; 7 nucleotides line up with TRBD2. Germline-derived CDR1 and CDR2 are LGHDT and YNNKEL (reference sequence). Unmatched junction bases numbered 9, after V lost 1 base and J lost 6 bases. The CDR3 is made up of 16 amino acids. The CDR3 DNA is TGTGCCAGCAGCCAAGTGTTGGGCGGGGGTGGCAATGAGCAGTTCTTC. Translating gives CASSQVLGGGGNEQFF.

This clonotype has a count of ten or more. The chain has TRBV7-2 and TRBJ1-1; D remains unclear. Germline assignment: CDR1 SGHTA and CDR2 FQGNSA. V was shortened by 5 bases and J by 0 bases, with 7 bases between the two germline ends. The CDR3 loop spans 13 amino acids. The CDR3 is CASSPALNTEAFF. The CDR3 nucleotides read TGTGCCAGCAGCCCTGCATTGAACACTGAAGCTTTCTTT.

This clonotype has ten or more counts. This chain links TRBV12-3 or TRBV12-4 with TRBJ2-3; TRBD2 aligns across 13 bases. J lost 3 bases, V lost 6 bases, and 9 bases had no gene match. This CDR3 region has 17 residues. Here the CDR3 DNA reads TGTGCCAGCAGCCGGACTAGACTAGCGGGAGGAACAGATACGCAGTATTTT. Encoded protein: CASSRTRLAGGTDTQYF.

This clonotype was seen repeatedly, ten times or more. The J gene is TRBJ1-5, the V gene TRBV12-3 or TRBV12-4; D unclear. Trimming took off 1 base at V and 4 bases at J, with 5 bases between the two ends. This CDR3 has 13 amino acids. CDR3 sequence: CASSLVSNQPQHF. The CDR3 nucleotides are TGTGCCAGCAGTTTAGTATCGAATCAGCCCCAGCATTTT.

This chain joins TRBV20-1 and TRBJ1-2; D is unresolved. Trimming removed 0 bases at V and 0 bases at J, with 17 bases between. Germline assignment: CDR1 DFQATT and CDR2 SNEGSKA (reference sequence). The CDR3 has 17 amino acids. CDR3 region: CSARDTRAFTTNYGYTF. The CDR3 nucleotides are TGCAGTGCTAGAGATACTAGGGCCTTCACTACTAACTATGGCTACACCTTC.